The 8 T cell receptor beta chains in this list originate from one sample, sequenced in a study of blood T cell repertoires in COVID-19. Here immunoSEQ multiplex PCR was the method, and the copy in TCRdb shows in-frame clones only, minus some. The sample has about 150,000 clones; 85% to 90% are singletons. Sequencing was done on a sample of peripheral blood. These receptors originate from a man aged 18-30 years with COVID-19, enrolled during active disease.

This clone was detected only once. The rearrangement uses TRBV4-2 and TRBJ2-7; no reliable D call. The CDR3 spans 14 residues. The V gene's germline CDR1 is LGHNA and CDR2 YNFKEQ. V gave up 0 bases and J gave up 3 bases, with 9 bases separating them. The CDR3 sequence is CASSQDFQNYEQYF. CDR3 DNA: TGTGCCAGCAGCCAAGATTTCCAGAACTACGAGCAGTACTTC.

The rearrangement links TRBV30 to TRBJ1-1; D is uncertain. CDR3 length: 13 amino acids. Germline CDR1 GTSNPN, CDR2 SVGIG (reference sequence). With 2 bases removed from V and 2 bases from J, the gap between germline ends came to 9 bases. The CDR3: CAWSLAVNTEAFF. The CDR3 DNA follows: TGTGCCTGGAGTCTCGCAGTAAACACTGAAGCTTTCTTT.

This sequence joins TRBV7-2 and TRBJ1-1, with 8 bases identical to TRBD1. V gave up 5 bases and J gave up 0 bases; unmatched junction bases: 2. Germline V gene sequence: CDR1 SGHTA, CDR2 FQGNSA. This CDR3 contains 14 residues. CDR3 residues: CASSPDRVNTEAFF. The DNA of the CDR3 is TGTGCCAGCAGCCCGGACAGGGTGAACACTGAAGCTTTCTTT.

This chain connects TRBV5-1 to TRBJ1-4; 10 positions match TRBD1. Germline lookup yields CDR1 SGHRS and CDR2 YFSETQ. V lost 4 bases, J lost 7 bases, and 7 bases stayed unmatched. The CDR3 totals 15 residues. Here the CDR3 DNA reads TGCGCCAGCAGCGCTCCGGGACAGGGGACTGAAAAACTGTTTTTT. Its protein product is CASSAPGQGTEKLFF.

The CDR3 sequence is CASSPGTSGSFPYEQYF. The DNA for the CDR3 is TGTGCCAGCAGCCCCGGGACTAGCGGGAGTTTCCCCTACGAGCAGTACTTC. V gene TRBV13 combines with J gene TRBJ2-7; 14 bases agree with TRBD2. Germline CDR1 PRHDT, CDR2 FYEKMQ (reference sequence). This CDR3 contains 17 residues. V trimming: 5 bases; J trimming: 2 bases; junction bases outside the gene matches: 8. Full variable domain (outside the CDR3, taken from reference TRBV13 and TRBJ2-7): AAGVIQSPRHLIKEKRETATLKCYPIPRHDTVYWYQQGPGQDPQFLISFYEKMQSDKGSIPDRFSAQQFSDYHSELNMSSLELGDSALYFCASSPGTSGSFPYEQYFGPGTRLTVT.

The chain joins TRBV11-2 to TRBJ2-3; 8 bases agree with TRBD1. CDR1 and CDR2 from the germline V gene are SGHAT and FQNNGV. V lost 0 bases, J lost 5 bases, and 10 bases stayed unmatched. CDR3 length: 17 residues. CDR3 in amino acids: CASSLEGGTGWEDTQYF. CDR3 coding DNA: TGTGCCAGCAGCTTAGAAGGTGGGACAGGTTGGGAAGATACGCAGTATTTT.

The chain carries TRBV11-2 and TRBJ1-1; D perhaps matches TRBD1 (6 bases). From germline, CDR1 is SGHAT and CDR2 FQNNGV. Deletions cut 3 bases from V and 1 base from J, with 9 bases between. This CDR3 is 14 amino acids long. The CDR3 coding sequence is TGTGCCAGCAGCTTTACAGGGACGAACACTGAAGCTTTCTTT. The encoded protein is CASSFTGTNTEAFF.

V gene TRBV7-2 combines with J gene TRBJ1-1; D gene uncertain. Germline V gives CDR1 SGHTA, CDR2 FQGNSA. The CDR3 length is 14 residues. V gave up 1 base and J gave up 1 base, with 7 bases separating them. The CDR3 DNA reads TGTGCCAGCAGCTTAGTTTACAGGAACACTGAAGCTTTCTTT. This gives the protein CASSLVYRNTEAFF.